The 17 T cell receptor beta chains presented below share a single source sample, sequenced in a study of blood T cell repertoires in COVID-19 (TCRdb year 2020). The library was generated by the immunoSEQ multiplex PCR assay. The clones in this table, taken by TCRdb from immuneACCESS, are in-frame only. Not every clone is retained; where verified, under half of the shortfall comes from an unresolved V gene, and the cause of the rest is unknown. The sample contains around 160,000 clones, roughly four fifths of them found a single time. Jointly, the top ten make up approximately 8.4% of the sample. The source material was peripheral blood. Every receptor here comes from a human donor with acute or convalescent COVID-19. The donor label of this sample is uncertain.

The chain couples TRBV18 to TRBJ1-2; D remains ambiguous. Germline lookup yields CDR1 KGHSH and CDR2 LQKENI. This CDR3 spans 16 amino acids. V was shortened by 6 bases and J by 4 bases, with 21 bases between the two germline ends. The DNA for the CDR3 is TGTGCCAGCTCCTTCGACCCCTTCGACGGACTCTATGGCTACACCTTC. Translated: CASSFDPFDGLYGYTF.

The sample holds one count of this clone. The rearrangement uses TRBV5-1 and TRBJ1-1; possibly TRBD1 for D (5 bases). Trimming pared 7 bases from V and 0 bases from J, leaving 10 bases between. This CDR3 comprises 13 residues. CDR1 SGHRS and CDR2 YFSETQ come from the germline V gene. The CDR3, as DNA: TGCGCCAGCGGGGGAGGGTTGAACACTGAAGCTTTCTTT. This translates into CASGGGLNTEAFF.

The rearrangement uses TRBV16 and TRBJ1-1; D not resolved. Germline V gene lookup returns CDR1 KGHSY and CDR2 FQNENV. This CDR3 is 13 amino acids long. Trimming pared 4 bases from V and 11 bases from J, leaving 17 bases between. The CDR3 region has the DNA TGTGCCAGCAGCCCAGGACCCGCAGAGGGTGCTTTCTTT. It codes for CASSPGPAEGAFF.

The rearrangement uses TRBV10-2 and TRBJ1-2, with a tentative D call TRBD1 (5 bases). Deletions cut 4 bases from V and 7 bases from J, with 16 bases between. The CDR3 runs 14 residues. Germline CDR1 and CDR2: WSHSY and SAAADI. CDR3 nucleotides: TGCGCCAGCAGTGTAAGCCGACAGAGCCTTGGCTACACCTTC. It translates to CASSVSRQSLGYTF.

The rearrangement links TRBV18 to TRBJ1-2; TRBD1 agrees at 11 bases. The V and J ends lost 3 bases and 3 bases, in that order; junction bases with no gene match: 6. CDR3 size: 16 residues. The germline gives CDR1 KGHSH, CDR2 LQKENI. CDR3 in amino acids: CASSPLDRGRDYGYTF. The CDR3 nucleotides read TGTGCCAGCTCACCCTTGGACAGGGGGCGTGACTATGGCTACACCTTC.

CDR3 sequence (DNA): TGTGCCAGCAGTGACTATTACACAGATACGCAGTATTTT. This gives the protein CASSDYYTDTQYF. The rearrangement links TRBV6-4 to TRBJ2-3; D is unclear. The CDR3 has 13 residues. Trimming took 1 base from V and 2 from J, leaving 4 bases between them. CDR1 is MRHNA, CDR2 SNTAGT, per germline.

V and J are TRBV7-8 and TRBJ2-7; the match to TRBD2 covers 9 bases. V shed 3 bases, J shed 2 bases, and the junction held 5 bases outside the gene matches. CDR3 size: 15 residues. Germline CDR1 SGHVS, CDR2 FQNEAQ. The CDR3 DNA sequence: TGTGCCAGCAGCTTGTTAGCGGGGGCTACCTACGAGCAGTACTTC. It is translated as CASSLLAGATYEQYF.

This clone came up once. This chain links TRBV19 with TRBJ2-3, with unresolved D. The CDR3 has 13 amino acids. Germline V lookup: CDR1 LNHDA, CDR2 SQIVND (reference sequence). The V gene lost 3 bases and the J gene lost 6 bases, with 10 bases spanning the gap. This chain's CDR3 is CASSITVSDTQYF. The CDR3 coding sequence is TGTGCCAGTAGTATCACGGTCTCGGATACGCAGTATTTT.

The DNA for the CDR3 is TGCGCCAGCAGCCTTAGCGGGGGGGCCAATGAGCAGTTCTTC. The encoded protein is CASSLSGGANEQFF. This chain connects TRBV4-1 to TRBJ2-1; 11 nucleotides line up with TRBD2. The V gene's germline CDR1 is MGHRA and CDR2 YSYEKL. CDR3 length: 14 residues. The V gene end was trimmed by 4 bases and the J gene end by 6 bases; junction bases not matched to a gene: 2.

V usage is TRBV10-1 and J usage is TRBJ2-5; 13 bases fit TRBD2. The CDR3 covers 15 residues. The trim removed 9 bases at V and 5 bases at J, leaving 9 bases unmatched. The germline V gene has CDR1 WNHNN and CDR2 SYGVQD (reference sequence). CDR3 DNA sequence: TGCGCCAGTTTACCGGGACTAGCGGGGCCTGAGACCCAGTACTTC. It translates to CASLPGLAGPETQYF.

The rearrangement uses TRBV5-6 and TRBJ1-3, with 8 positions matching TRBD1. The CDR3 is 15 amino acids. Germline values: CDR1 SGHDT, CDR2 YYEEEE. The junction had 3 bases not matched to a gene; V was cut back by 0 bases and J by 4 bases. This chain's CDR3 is CASSLATGVGNTIYF. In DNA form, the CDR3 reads TGTGCCAGCAGCTTGGCGACAGGGGTCGGAAACACCATATATTTT.

DNA of the CDR3: TGTGCCAGCTCACCTGAAGTGCAGGGGAACTATGGCTACACCTTC. Amino acid sequence: CASSPEVQGNYGYTF. This rearrangement joins TRBV18 to TRBJ1-2, with a weak D call TRBD1 (6 bases). Germline V gene data show CDR1 as KGHSH and CDR2 as LQKENI. Trimming removed 3 bases at V and 2 bases at J, with 13 bases between. The CDR3 is 15 residues long.

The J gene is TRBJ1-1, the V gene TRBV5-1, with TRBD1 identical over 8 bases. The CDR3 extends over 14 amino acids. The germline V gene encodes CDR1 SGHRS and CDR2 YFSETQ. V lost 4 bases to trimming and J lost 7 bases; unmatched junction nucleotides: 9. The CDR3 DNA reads TGCGCCAGCAGCCCACAGGGGGGCGTGAGTGAAGCTTTCTTT. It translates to CASSPQGGVSEAFF.

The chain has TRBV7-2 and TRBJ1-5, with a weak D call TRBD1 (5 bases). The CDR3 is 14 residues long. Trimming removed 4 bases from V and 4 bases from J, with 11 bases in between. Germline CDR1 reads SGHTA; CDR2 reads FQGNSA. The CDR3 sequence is CASSWGVRNQPQHF. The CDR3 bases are TGTGCCAGCAGCTGGGGGGTTCGGAATCAGCCCCAGCATTTT.

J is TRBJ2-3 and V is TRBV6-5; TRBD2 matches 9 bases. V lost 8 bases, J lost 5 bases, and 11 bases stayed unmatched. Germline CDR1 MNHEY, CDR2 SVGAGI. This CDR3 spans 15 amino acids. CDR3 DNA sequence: TGTGCCAGCTCTCTCCGGGGACTAGCAGTAGATACGCAGTATTTT. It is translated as CASSLRGLAVDTQYF.

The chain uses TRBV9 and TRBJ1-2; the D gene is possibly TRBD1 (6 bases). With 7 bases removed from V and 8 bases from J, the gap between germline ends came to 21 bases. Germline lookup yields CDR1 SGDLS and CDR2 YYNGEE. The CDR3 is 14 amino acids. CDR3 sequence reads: CASSVGDKVGGYTF. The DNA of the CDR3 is TGTGCCAGCTCTGTGGGGGACAAAGTAGGGGGCTACACCTTC.

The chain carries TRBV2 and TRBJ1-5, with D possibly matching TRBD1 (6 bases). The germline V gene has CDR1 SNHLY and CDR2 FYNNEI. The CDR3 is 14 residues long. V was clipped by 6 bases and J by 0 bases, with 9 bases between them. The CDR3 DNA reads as TGTGCCAGCAGCGGACAGTATAGCAATCAGCCCCAGCATTTT. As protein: CASSGQYSNQPQHF.